This note documents a single T cell receptor beta chain sequence. Its target is unknown. The germline V gene encodes CDR1 SGHNT and CDR2 YYREEE (reference sequence). V was cut by 4 bases and J by 9 bases, with 11 bases left in between. This CDR3 has 12 residues. Profiling relied on immunoSEQ multiplex PCR, and the TCRdb table lists in-frame clones only, not all of them. The sample carries over 1.4 million clones, over 95% recorded once. The entry originates in a study of shared clonotypes between healthy human individuals. Points from the study as a whole: Clonotypes shared by all four donors outscored non-shared clonotypes in generation probability. Memory subsets generally showed lower estimated richness than naive subsets.

Adult Caucasians living in Nashville, Tennessee made up all of the donors. The material sequenced was naive CD4+ T cells sorted from blood. As for subset: CD45RA+ positively selected. J is TRBJ2-1 and V is TRBV5-4; D uncertain. The TCR sequence derives from a man aged 25 to 45 in good health. Here the CDR3 reads CASSTQEGEQFF. The CDR3 DNA reads TGTGCCAGCAGCACTCAAGAAGGTGAGCAGTTCTTC.